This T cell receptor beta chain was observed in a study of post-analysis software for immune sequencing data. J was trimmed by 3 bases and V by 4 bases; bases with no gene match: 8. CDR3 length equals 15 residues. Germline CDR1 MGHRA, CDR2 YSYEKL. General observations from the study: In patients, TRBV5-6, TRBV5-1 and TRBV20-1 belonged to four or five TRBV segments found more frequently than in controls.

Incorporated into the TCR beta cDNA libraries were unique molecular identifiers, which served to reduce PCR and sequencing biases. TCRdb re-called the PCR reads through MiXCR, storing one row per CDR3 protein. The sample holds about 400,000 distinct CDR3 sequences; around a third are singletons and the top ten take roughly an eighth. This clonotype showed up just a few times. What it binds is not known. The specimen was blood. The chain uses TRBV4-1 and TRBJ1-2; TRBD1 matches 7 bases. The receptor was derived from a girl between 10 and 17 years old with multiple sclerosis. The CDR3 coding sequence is TGCGCCAGCAGCCCTAGACAGGGCACCGACTATGGCTACACCTTC. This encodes CASSPRQGTDYGYTF.